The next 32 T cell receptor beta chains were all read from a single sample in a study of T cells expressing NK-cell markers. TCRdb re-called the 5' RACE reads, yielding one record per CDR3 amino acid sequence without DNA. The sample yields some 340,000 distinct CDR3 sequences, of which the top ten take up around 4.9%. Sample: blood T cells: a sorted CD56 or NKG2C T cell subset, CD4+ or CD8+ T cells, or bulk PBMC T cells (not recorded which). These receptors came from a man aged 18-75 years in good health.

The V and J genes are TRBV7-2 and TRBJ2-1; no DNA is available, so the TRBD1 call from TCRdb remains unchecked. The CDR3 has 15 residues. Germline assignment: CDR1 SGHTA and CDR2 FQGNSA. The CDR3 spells CASSRDANTYNEQFF.

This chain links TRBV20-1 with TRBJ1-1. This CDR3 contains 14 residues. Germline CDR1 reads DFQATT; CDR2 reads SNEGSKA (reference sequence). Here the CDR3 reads CSARVNKENTEAFF.

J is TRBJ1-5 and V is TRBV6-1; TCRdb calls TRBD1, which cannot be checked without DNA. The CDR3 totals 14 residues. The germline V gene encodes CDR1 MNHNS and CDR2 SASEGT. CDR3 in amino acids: CASSHPGQNQPQHF.

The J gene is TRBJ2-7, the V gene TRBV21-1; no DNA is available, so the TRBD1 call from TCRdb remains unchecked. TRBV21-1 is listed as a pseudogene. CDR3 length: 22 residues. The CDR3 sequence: CASSSTPVFFGGFGQIHYEQYF.

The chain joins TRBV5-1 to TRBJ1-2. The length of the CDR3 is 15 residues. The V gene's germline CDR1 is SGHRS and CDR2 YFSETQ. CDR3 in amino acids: CASSLVGTGGYGYTF.

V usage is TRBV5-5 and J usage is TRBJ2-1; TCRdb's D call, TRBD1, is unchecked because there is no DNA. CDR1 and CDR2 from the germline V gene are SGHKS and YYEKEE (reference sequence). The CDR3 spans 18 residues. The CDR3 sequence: CASSSGTGTRSSYNEQFF.

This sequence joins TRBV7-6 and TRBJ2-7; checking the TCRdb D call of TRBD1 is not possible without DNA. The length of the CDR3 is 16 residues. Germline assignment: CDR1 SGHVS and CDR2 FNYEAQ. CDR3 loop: CASSLAPQGRSYEQYF.

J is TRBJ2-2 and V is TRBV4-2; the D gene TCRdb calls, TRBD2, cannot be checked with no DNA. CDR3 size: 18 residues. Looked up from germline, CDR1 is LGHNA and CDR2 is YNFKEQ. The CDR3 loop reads CASSRRLTSGGDTGELFF.

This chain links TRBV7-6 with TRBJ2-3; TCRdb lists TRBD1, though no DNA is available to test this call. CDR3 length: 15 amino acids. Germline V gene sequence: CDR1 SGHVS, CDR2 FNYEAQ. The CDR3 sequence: CASSLMQGAPDTQYF. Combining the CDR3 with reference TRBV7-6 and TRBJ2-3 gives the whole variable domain GAGVSQSPRYKVTKRGQDVALRCDPISGHVSLYWYRQALGQGPEFLTYFNYEAQQDKSGLPNDRFSAERPEGSISTLTIQRTEQRDSAMYRCASSLMQGAPDTQYFGPGTRLTVL.

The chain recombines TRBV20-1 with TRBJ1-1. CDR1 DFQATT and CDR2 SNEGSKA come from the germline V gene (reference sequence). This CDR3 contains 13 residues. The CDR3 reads CSAPKLYFTEAFF.

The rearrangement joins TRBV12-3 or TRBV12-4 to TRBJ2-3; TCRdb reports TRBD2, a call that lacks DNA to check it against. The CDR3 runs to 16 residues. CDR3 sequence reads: CASSGLSGGAIDTQYF.

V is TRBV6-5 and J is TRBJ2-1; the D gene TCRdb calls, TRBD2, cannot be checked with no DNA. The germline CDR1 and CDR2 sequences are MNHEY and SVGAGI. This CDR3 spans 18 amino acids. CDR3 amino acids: CASSYRFVRGGTYNEQFF.

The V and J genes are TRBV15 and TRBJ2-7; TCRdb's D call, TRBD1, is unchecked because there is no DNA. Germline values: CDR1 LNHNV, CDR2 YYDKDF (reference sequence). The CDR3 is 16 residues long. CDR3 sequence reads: CATSRDILRGAYEQYF.

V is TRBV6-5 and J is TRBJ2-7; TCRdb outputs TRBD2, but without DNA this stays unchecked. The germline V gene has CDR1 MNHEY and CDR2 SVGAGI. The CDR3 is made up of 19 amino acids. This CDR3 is CASSYRPGLAGGLTYEQYF.

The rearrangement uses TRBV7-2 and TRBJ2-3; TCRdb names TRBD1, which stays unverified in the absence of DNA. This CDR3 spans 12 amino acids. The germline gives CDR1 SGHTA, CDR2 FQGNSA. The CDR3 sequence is CASSPAGVPQYF.

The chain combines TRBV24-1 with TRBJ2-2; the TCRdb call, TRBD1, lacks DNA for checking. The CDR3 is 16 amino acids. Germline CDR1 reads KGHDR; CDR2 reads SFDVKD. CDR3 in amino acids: CATSDRGQGVDWELFF.

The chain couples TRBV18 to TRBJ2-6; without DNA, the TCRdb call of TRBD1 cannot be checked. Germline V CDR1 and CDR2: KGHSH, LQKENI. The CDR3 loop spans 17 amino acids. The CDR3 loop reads CASSKRMRQDGANVLTF.

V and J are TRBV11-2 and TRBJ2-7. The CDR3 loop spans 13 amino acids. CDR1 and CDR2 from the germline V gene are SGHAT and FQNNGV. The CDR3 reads CASSYRRQFEQYF.

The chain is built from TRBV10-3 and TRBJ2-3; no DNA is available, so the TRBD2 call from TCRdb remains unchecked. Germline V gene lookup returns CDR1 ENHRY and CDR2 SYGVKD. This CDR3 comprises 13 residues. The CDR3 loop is CAIRGPSGNTQYF.

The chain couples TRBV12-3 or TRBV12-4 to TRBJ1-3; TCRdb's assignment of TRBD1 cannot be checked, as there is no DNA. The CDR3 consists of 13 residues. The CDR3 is CASSFGSRNTIYF.

The CDR3 is CPPELGQGAHATSTDTQYF. This chain connects TRBV12-3 or TRBV12-4 to TRBJ2-3; TCRdb names TRBD1, which stays unverified in the absence of DNA. The length of the CDR3 is 19 residues.

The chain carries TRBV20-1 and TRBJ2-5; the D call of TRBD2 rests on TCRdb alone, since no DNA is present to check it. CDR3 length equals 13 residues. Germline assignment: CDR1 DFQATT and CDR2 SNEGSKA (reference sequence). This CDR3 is CSATGLAAGTQYF.

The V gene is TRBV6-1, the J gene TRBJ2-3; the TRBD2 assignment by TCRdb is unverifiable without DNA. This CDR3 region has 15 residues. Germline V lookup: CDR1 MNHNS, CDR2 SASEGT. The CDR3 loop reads CASIPGGAGTDTQYF.

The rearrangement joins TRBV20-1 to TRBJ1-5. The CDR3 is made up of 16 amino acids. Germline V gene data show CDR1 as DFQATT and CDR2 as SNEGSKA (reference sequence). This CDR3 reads CSARDARVNSNQPQHF.

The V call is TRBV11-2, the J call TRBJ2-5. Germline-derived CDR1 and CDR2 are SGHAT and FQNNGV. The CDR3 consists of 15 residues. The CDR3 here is CASSLDLALNQIQYF.

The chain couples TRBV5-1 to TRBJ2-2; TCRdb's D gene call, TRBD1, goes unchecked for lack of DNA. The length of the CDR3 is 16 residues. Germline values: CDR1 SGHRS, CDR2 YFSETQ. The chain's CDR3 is CASSGPGQTNTGELFF.

The CDR3 spells CSARGLIRGGANYNEQFF. The J gene is TRBJ2-1, the V gene TRBV20-1; the D call of TRBD2 rests on TCRdb alone, since no DNA is present to check it. Germline V lookup: CDR1 DFQATT, CDR2 SNEGSKA (reference sequence). The CDR3 covers 18 residues.

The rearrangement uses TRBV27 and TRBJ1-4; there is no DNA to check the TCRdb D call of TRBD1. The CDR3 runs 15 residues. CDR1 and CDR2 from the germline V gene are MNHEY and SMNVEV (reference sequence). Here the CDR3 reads CASSWAGRGIRKLFF.

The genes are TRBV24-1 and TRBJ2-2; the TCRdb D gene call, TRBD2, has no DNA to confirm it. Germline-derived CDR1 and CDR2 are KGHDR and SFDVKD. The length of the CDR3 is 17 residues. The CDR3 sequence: CATSATRTEFRSGELFF.

CDR3 amino acids: CSAASDRNQPQHF. V gene TRBV20-1 combines with J gene TRBJ1-5. Germline V gene sequence: CDR1 DFQATT, CDR2 SNEGSKA (reference sequence). The CDR3 spans 13 residues.

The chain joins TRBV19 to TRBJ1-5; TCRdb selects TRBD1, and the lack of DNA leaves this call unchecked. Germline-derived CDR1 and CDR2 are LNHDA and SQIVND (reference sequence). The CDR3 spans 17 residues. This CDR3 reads CASTGQGGSYSNQPQHF.

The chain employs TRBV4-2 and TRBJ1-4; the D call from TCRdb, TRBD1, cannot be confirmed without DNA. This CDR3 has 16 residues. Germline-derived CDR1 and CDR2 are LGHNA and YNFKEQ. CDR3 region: CASSQEGTGTYEKLFF.